Listed here are 32 T cell receptor beta chains from one sample, sequenced in a study of blood T cell repertoires in COVID-19. Measured with immunoSEQ multiplex PCR; TCRdb has only the in-frame clones, and not every one. The repertoire consists of around 140,000 clones, with approximately 90% occurring once and the leading ten covering less than 3%. Sequences were obtained from peripheral blood. These receptors originate from a man in his 60s with active or convalescent COVID-19.

The chain is built from TRBV27 and TRBJ2-6; the D gene is possibly TRBD1 (6 bases). The germline CDR1 and CDR2 sequences are MNHEY and SMNVEV (reference sequence). The CDR3 has 17 residues. Trimming removed 6 bases at V and 0 bases at J, with 15 bases between. CDR3 DNA: TGTGCCAGCAGGGAGACAGGTGGGGTCTCTGGGGCCAACGTCCTGACTTTC. Translating gives CASRETGGVSGANVLTF.

V gene TRBV4-2 combines with J gene TRBJ1-3; D possibly corresponds to TRBD1 (5 bases). V dropped 0 bases and J dropped 8 bases, with 14 bases sitting between them. The CDR3 runs to 15 residues. Germline CDR1 LGHNA, CDR2 YNFKEQ. Here the CDR3 reads CASSQERDGRDTIYF. The CDR3 DNA sequence: TGTGCCAGCAGCCAAGAGCGGGACGGACGGGACACCATATATTTT.

This chain links TRBV19 with TRBJ2-3; 11 bases align to TRBD2. CDR3 size: 19 residues. The germline CDR1 and CDR2 sequences are LNHDA and SQIVND (reference sequence). The V segment lost 4 bases and the J segment 0 bases; nucleotides outside the gene matches: 12. CDR3 DNA sequence: TGTGCCAGTAGTACTGCACTAGCGGGGGACCCAACTAGCACAGATACGCAGTATTTT. It codes for CASSTALAGDPTSTDTQYF.

The chain carries TRBV2 and TRBJ2-3; D may be TRBD2 (5 bases). V was cut by 8 bases and J by 0 bases, with 15 bases left in between. The CDR3 has 15 residues. CDR1 is SNHLY, CDR2 FYNNEI, per germline. CDR3 in DNA: TGTGCCAGCGAAAACCCCGGACTTAGCACAGATACGCAGTATTTT. The encoded protein is CASENPGLSTDTQYF. Full variable domain (outside the CDR3, taken from reference TRBV2 and TRBJ2-3): EPEVTQTPSHQVTQMGQEVILRCVPISNHLYFYWYRQILGQKVEFLVSFYNNEISEKSEIFDDQFSVERPDGSNFTLKIRSTKLEDSAMYFCASENPGLSTDTQYFGPGTRLTVL.

V usage is TRBV19 and J usage is TRBJ2-1, with 10 bases that match TRBD1. There are 15 residues in the CDR3. Germline CDR1 is LNHDA and CDR2 is SQIVND (reference sequence). Trimming removed 4 bases from V and 4 bases from J; junction bases left unmatched: 4. CDR3 residues: CASSNGQGVYNEQFF. The CDR3 bases are TGTGCCAGTAGTAACGGACAGGGGGTTTACAATGAGCAGTTCTTC.

V is TRBV3-1 (or the pseudogene TRBV3-2) and J is TRBJ1-5; possible D gene TRBD1, 6 bases. The germline V gene encodes CDR1 LGHDT and CDR2 YNNKEL (reference sequence). Between the trimmed V and J ends, which lost 3 bases and 0 bases, there was a span of 9 bases. The CDR3 covers 15 residues. This CDR3 reads CASSQGADSNQPQHF. The DNA for the CDR3 is TGTGCCAGCAGCCAGGGGGCGGATAGCAATCAGCCCCAGCATTTT.

This chain uses TRBV24-1 with TRBJ2-3; D might be TRBD1 (7 bases). The CDR3 extends over 16 amino acids. V was clipped by 3 bases and J by 1 base, with 13 bases between them. CDR1 is KGHDR, CDR2 SFDVKD, per germline. This CDR3 is CATSDVDREGTDTQYF. The CDR3 nucleotides read TGTGCCACCAGTGATGTTGACAGGGAGGGCACAGATACGCAGTATTTT.

This rearrangement joins TRBV6-5 to TRBJ1-2, with D tentatively TRBD1 (5 bases). V lost 4 bases and J 4 bases, leaving 19 bases between the germline ends. This CDR3 contains 16 residues. Germline V CDR1 and CDR2: MNHEY, SVGAGI. Written as DNA, the CDR3 is TGTGCCAGCAGTTCCGGGAACCGTGGGGGGGTCTATGGCTACACCTTC. It is translated as CASSSGNRGGVYGYTF.

The J gene is TRBJ2-1, the V gene TRBV6-2 or TRBV6-3, with a tentative D call TRBD2 (6 bases). CDR1 is MNHEY, CDR2 SVGEGT, per germline. CDR3 length equals 15 residues. V was pared by 5 bases and J by 2 bases, with 13 bases between. Here the CDR3 reads CASSNPGLPYNEQFF. The CDR3, as DNA: TGTGCCAGCAGTAACCCGGGACTGCCCTACAATGAGCAGTTCTTC.

The chain links TRBV20-1 to TRBJ1-1, with no clear D. Germline V lookup: CDR1 DFQATT, CDR2 SNEGSKA (reference sequence). The CDR3 is made up of 14 amino acids. The ends were cut back, 7 bases at V and 0 bases at J, with 15 bases in the middle. The CDR3 reads CSVSGRKMNTEAFF. DNA of the CDR3: TGCAGTGTTAGTGGCAGAAAGATGAACACTGAAGCTTTCTTT.

The chain couples TRBV4-1 to TRBJ1-1; perhaps TRBD1 as D (5 bases). This CDR3 spans 16 amino acids. Germline values: CDR1 MGHRA, CDR2 YSYEKL. Trimming took off 0 bases at V and 0 bases at J, with 11 bases between the two ends. The CDR3 spells CASSQESGYVNTEAFF. CDR3 bases: TGCGCCAGCAGCCAAGAATCAGGGTATGTGAACACTGAAGCTTTCTTT.

This sequence joins TRBV10-3 and TRBJ2-1; a weak D match, TRBD1 (5 bases). Germline V gives CDR1 ENHRY, CDR2 SYGVKD. Between the trimmed V and J ends, which lost 8 bases and 8 bases, there was a span of 13 bases. The CDR3 runs to 12 residues. CDR3 sequence reads: CAIGTGDDEQFF. In DNA form, the CDR3 reads TGTGCCATCGGTACAGGTGACGATGAGCAGTTCTTC.

This clone was observed a handful of times. V and J are TRBV7-9 and TRBJ2-5, with D tentatively TRBD2 (5 bases). CDR1 SEHNR and CDR2 FQNEAQ come from the germline V gene (reference sequence). V dropped 1 base and J dropped 4 bases, with 22 bases sitting between them. The CDR3 runs 18 residues. CDR3 in amino acids: CASSLVRAGLGRGETQYF. The CDR3 DNA is TGTGCCAGCAGCTTAGTCCGCGCGGGCTTAGGACGGGGAGAGACCCAGTACTTC.

The chain carries TRBV2 and TRBJ2-7, with D unclear. The CDR3 runs 12 residues. The V gene lost 8 bases and the J gene lost 3 bases, with 11 bases spanning the gap. Germline CDR1 SNHLY, CDR2 FYNNEI. The CDR3 spells CASQDTGYEQYF. Written as DNA, the CDR3 is TGTGCCAGCCAGGATACTGGCTACGAGCAGTACTTC.

V and J are TRBV3-1 (or the pseudogene TRBV3-2) and TRBJ1-1, with D maybe TRBD1 (6 bases). The length of the CDR3 is 16 residues. Trimming shortened V by 1 base and J by 4 bases, and 16 bases separated the two germline ends. Germline CDR1 and CDR2: LGHDT and YNNKEL (reference sequence). The CDR3 region is CASSQVPEGEGTEAFF. The CDR3 DNA reads as TGTGCCAGCAGCCAAGTCCCCGAGGGGGAGGGCACTGAAGCTTTCTTT.

This chain joins TRBV25-1 and TRBJ2-1; D unclear. V gave up 6 bases and J gave up 3 bases, with 6 bases separating them. Germline CDR1 reads MGHDK; CDR2 reads SYGVNS. The CDR3 sequence is 12 residues long. The CDR3 protein is CASSQNYNEQFF. CDR3 DNA sequence: TGTGCCAGCAGCCAGAACTACAATGAGCAGTTCTTC.

J is TRBJ2-4 and V is TRBV27, with D tentatively TRBD2 (6 bases). The CDR3 has 14 amino acids. Germline CDR1 and CDR2: MNHEY and SMNVEV (reference sequence). The germline V and J ends were trimmed by 6 bases and 8 bases, with 17 bases remaining between them. CDR3 region: CASSPRDSWDIQYF. The CDR3 DNA is TGTGCCAGCAGCCCCCGGGACTCCTGGGACATTCAGTACTTC.

This clone was picked up one time. The chain carries TRBV7-9 and TRBJ2-5; 14 bases fit TRBD2. J was trimmed by 2 bases and V by 5 bases; bases with no gene match: 7. This CDR3 is 17 amino acids long. CDR1 is SEHNR, CDR2 FQNEAQ, per germline (reference sequence). The CDR3 nucleotides read TGTGCCAGCAGCCCGGGACTAGCGGGAGTTGGTCAAGAGACCCAGTACTTC. Translating gives CASSPGLAGVGQETQYF.

The genes are TRBV30 and TRBJ1-2; D unresolved. This CDR3 has 12 residues. CDR1 is GTSNPN, CDR2 SVGIG, per germline (reference sequence). V shed 4 bases and J shed 8 bases, with 14 bases lying between them. The CDR3 DNA reads as TGTGCCTGGACCCTGTTAGCGGGGGGCTACACCTTC. Encoded protein: CAWTLLAGGYTF.

The chain has TRBV29-1 and TRBJ1-1; 7 nucleotides agree with TRBD1. V lost 5 bases to trimming and J lost 1 base; unmatched junction nucleotides: 7. The germline gives CDR1 SQVTM, CDR2 ANQGSEA. This CDR3 comprises 14 residues. CDR3 in amino acids: CSVLPGTANTEAFF. The CDR3 region has the DNA TGCAGCGTTTTACCCGGGACAGCGAACACTGAAGCTTTCTTT.

The chain's CDR3 is CASSSGLAPAYEQYF. In nucleotides, the CDR3 is TGTGCCAGCAGCTCTGGACTGGCGCCTGCCTACGAGCAGTACTTC. V usage is TRBV7-8 and J usage is TRBJ2-7, with D possibly matching TRBD2 (5 bases). V was shortened by 4 bases and J by 2 bases, with 15 bases between the two germline ends. This CDR3 spans 15 amino acids. Germline CDR1 reads SGHVS; CDR2 reads FQNEAQ.

The chain uses TRBV2 and TRBJ1-6; TRBD1 might be the D (5 bases). Trimming stripped 6 bases from V and 7 bases from J, with 13 bases between. The CDR3 has 14 residues. The germline V gene has CDR1 SNHLY and CDR2 FYNNEI. For the CDR3, the DNA is TGTGCCAGCAGGGCCGGGGGGTGGAATTCACCCCTCCACTTT. Its translation is CASRAGGWNSPLHF.

CDR3 in amino acids: CASSLGGTSTDTQYF. The CDR3 coding sequence is TGTGCCAGCAGCTTAGGGGGGACTAGCACAGATACGCAGTATTTT. This sequence joins TRBV11-3 and TRBJ2-3; a possible D gene is TRBD2 (6 bases). The CDR3 runs 15 residues. The germline CDR1 and CDR2 sequences are SGHNT and YENEEA. The V gene lost 1 base and the J gene lost 0 bases, with 8 bases spanning the gap.

V and J are TRBV18 and TRBJ2-2, with 7 nucleotides matching TRBD1. V shed 3 bases, J shed 0 bases, and the junction held 7 bases outside the gene matches. The CDR3 runs 17 residues. Germline CDR1 reads KGHSH; CDR2 reads LQKENI. CDR3 amino acids: CASSPDYRGANTGELFF. CDR3 in DNA: TGTGCCAGCTCACCCGACTACAGGGGAGCGAACACCGGGGAGCTGTTTTTT.

The CDR3 loop reads CASTLQDRVNEKLFF. CDR3 bases: TGTGCCAGCACCCTACAGGACAGAGTTAATGAAAAACTGTTTTTT. This chain connects TRBV6-5 to TRBJ1-4, with D maybe TRBD1 (6 bases). CDR3 length: 15 amino acids. The ends were cut back, 7 bases at V and 4 bases at J, with 16 bases in the middle. Germline assignment: CDR1 MNHEY and CDR2 SVGAGI.

J is TRBJ2-5 and V is TRBV7-3; the D gene is possibly TRBD1 (6 bases). The CDR3 is made up of 15 amino acids. The ends were cut back, 5 bases at V and 5 bases at J, with 18 bases in the middle. CDR1 is SGHTA, CDR2 FQGTGA, per germline. CDR3 loop: CASSSSGAEGETQYF. The CDR3 DNA reads TGTGCCAGCAGCAGCTCAGGGGCCGAAGGGGAGACCCAGTACTTC.

The V and J genes are TRBV2 and TRBJ2-3; D perhaps matches TRBD2 (6 bases). Germline values: CDR1 SNHLY, CDR2 FYNNEI. The CDR3 is 14 amino acids. For the CDR3, the DNA is TGTGCGGCCCGGTGGCGGGATGGAGGTGATACGCAGTATTTT. It encodes CAARWRDGGDTQYF.

DNA of the CDR3: TGTGCCAGCAGCATCCAAAGGGAGGAAAAACTGTTTTTT. The encoded protein is CASSIQREEKLFF. The gene calls are TRBV13 and TRBJ1-4; no definite D call. This CDR3 is 13 amino acids long. Germline V gene sequence: CDR1 PRHDT, CDR2 FYEKMQ (reference sequence). V was clipped by 5 bases and J by 8 bases, with 12 bases between them.

The J gene is TRBJ1-2, the V gene TRBV19; D gene ambiguous. The CDR3 covers 14 residues. V lost 2 bases and J lost 1, with 8 bases in between. Germline V gene sequence: CDR1 LNHDA, CDR2 SQIVND (reference sequence). CDR3 DNA: TGTGCCAGTAGTATACAGGTCGGTAACTATGGCTACACCTTC. Translated, it gives CASSIQVGNYGYTF.

V is TRBV7-6 and J is TRBJ1-1; TRBD1 matches at 11 bases. V lost 5 bases to trimming and J lost 6 bases; unmatched junction nucleotides: 11. Germline lookup yields CDR1 SGHVS and CDR2 FNYEAQ. The CDR3 extends over 16 amino acids. This CDR3 reads CASSLLPGQGVPEAFF. CDR3 in DNA: TGTGCCAGCAGCCTACTTCCGGGACAGGGGGTACCTGAAGCTTTCTTT.

The chain is built from TRBV7-3 and TRBJ1-2, with TRBD1 matching 9 bases. Germline trimming cut 5 bases from V and 4 bases from J; bases unmatched to any gene: 8. This CDR3 is 15 amino acids long. Per germline, CDR1 SGHTA and CDR2 FQGTGA. The CDR3 here is CASSPRDRAFYGYTF. In DNA, the CDR3 is TGTGCCAGCAGCCCCCGGGACAGGGCTTTCTATGGCTACACCTTC.

This chain links TRBV7-2 with TRBJ2-1, with TRBD2 matching over 8 bases. CDR3 length equals 14 residues. V lost 5 bases to trimming and J lost 8 bases; unmatched junction nucleotides: 8. Germline lookup yields CDR1 SGHTA and CDR2 FQGNSA. In nucleotides, the CDR3 is TGTGCCAGCAGCCCAACAGCGGGAGAGGATGAGCAGTTCTTC. Its protein is CASSPTAGEDEQFF.